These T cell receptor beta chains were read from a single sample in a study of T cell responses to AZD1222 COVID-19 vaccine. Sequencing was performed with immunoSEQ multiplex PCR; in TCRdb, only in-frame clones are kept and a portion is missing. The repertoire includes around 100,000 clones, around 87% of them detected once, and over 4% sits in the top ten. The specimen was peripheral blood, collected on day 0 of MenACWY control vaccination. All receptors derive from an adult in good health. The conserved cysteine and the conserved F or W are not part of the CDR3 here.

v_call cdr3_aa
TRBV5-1 ASSLGTTGLNTGELF
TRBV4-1 ASSRTSRTNEQF
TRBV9 ASSALRAGDYQETQY
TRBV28 ASSLNGNTIY
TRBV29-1 SAKIGVDQPQH
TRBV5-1 ASTRDDGTEAF
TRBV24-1 ATSDNRASGNEQF
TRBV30 AWSLETGREQY
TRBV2 ASSEVAEFTEAF
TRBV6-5 ASSATVPGHQPQH
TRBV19 ASSIVTRKTQY
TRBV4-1 ASSQGLGVEFRELF
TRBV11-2 ASSNRGRLAEAF
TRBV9 ASSVGGSHNSPLH
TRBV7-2 ASSLARDDTIY
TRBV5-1 ASSPGVGRGYTEAF
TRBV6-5 ASRPADYGYT
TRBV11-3 ASSLGMGEWGTDTQY
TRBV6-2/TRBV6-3 ASSYYPGASGNTIY
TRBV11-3 ASSFTLGTEAF
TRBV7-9 ASSRQAYGYT
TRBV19 ASSTDWTATQGKLF
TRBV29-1 SARQEGGYT
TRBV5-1 ASSFGPLQGNYGYT
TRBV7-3 ASSSDRDQPQH
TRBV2 ASSGQDGETQY
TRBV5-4 ASSSGRTVATEAF
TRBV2 ASIKRGGQSEQF
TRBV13 ASSFRESKNIQY
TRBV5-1 ASSFQAATNEKLF
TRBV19 ASSAHGTASTDTQY